This T cell receptor (beta chain) was recovered during a study of blood T cell repertoires in COVID-19. Study as a whole: Material from acute and convalescent COVID-19 was sourced from the United States, Italy and Spain. T cells, B-cell-depleted T cells, or PBMCs supplied cDNA or gDNA.

Data came from immunoSEQ multiplex PCR; TCRdb stores just in-frame clones and leaves some out. Altogether over 250,000 clones are present, 83% being singletons, with the ten largest covering approximately 9%. The length of the CDR3 is 13 residues. Germline V gene sequence: CDR1 SGHRS, CDR2 YFSETQ. Between the trimmed V and J ends, which lost 4 bases and 5 bases, there was a span of 9 bases. The genes are TRBV5-1 and TRBJ2-2; D call uncertain. The receptor's source is a woman in her fifties or sixties who had recovered from COVID-19. The specimen sequenced was peripheral blood. The CDR3 protein is CASSNSRTGELFF. Here the CDR3 DNA reads TGCGCCAGCAGCAACTCTAGGACCGGGGAGCTGTTTTTT.